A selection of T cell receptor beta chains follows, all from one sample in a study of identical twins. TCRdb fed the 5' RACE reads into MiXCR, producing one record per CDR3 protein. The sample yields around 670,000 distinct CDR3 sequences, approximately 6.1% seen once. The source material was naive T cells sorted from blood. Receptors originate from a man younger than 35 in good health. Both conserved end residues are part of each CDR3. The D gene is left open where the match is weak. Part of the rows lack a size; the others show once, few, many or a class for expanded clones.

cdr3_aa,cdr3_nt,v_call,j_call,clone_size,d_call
CASSPEGPGTDTQYF,TGTGCCAGCAGTCCTGAGGGACCCGGAACAGATACGCAGTATTTT,TRBV12-3/TRBV12-4,TRBJ2-3,-,-
CASIKAGGSYNEQFF,TGTGCCAGCATTAAAGCGGGAGGTTCCTACAATGAGCAGTTCTTC,TRBV12-3/TRBV12-4,TRBJ2-1,many,TRBD2
CASSTTPNTEAFF,TGTGCCAGCAGTACGACACCAAACACTGAAGCTTTCTTT,TRBV6-1,TRBJ1-1,many,-
CSALFGGVNEQFF,TGCAGTGCTCTCTTCGGAGGGGTCAATGAGCAGTTCTTC,TRBV20-1,TRBJ2-1,many,-
CATSDSYNEKLFF,TGTGCCACCAGTGATTCCTATAATGAAAAACTGTTTTTT,TRBV24-1,TRBJ1-4,-,-
CSAPGTSGINEQFF,TGCAGTGCGCCCGGGACTAGCGGGATCAATGAGCAGTTCTTC,TRBV20-1,TRBJ2-1,-,TRBD2
CASRTGTEAQPQHF,TGTGCCAGCAGAACCGGGACAGAGGCCCAGCCCCAGCATTTT,TRBV12-3/TRBV12-4,TRBJ1-5,many,TRBD1
CASRGGRDATNEKLFF,TGTGCCAGCCGGGGAGGCAGGGATGCAACTAATGAAAAACTGTTTTTT,TRBV12-3/TRBV12-4,TRBJ1-4,many,-
CASSLGGTRTGELFF,TGTGCCAGCAGCTTAGGGGGGACTAGAACCGGGGAGCTGTTTTTT,TRBV7-2,TRBJ2-2,many,TRBD2
CASSFYRDLRPDEQFF,TGCGCCAGCAGCTTTTACCGGGACCTCCGACCAGATGAGCAGTTCTTC,TRBV5-1,TRBJ2-1,few,-
CASSQISTGSSGANVLTF,TGTGCCAGCTCCCAAATTTCAACGGGTTCCTCTGGGGCCAACGTCCTGACTTTC,TRBV18,TRBJ2-6,few,-
CASSPGRAGKNIQYF,TGTGCCAGCAGCCCGGGGAGGGCGGGGAAAAACATTCAGTACTTC,TRBV12-3/TRBV12-4,TRBJ2-4,many,TRBD2
CSARAAEQYF,TGCAGTGCTAGGGCGGCCGAGCAGTACTTC,TRBV20-1,TRBJ2-7,few,-
CSVVSGWTGHFMNTEAFF,TGCAGCGTTGTGTCGGGTTGGACAGGGCATTTTATGAACACTGAAGCTTTCTTT,TRBV29-1,TRBJ1-1,few,TRBD1
CASSLGGIQGGYTF,TGTGCCAGCAGTTTGGGGGGCATTCAGGGTGGCTACACCTTC,TRBV12-3/TRBV12-4,TRBJ1-2,few,-
CSVEFGGAYNEQFF,TGCAGCGTTGAATTCGGGGGAGCCTACAATGAGCAGTTCTTC,TRBV29-1,TRBJ2-1,few,-
CASGIEGVRETQYF,TGTGCTAGTGGTATAGAGGGGGTGCGAGAGACCCAGTACTTC,TRBV12-5,TRBJ2-5,few,-
CASSFTGGRNTEAFF,TGTGCCAGCAGTTTCACAGGGGGAAGGAACACTGAAGCTTTCTTT,TRBV12-3/TRBV12-4,TRBJ1-1,many,TRBD1
CASSFQSSYNEQFF,TGCGCCAGCAGCTTTCAGAGCTCCTACAATGAGCAGTTCTTC,TRBV5-1,TRBJ2-1,few,-
CATSRSQPLMGGDYGYTF,TGTGCCACCAGCAGATCCCAACCCTTAATGGGGGGCGACTATGGCTACACCTTC,TRBV15,TRBJ1-2,many,-
CATSEALKETQYF,TGTGCCACCAGTGAGGCCTTAAAAGAGACCCAGTACTTC,TRBV24-1,TRBJ2-5,-,-
CSVPGSANEKLFF,TGCAGCGTACCGGGGTCTGCTAATGAAAAACTGTTTTTT,TRBV29-1,TRBJ1-4,many,-
CASSLYTQSGEQYF,TGCGCCAGCAGCTTGTATACTCAGTCCGGAGAGCAGTACTTC,TRBV5-1,TRBJ2-7,many,-
CASSSSGGQKETQYF,-,TRBV25-1,TRBJ2-5,-,-